This note documents a single T cell receptor beta chain sequence. This specimen comes from a study of blood T cell repertoires in COVID-19. Study-level information: There were acute and convalescent COVID-19 samples, and they came from the United States, Italy and Spain. T cells, B-cell-depleted T cells, or PBMCs supplied cDNA or gDNA.

How the authors handled the data: Estimated nucleated cell counts came from reference gene primer amplification. Here immunoSEQ multiplex PCR was the method, and the copy in TCRdb shows in-frame clones only, minus some. That table is the source of V, J and clone size, and D and trimming were worked out from the DNA. The table shows about 280,000 clones, with approximately 86% occurring only once. This clonotype was obtained from a man aged 18 to 30 with active or convalescent COVID-19. Sequencing input: peripheral blood.

CDR3 DNA sequence: TGTGCCAGCAAATCGGGGGGTCTCGAGCAGTACTTC. It specifies CASKSGGLEQYF. The V and J genes are TRBV6-5 and TRBJ2-7; TRBD2 agrees at 7 bases. The CDR3 is 12 residues long. The germline gives CDR1 MNHEY, CDR2 SVGAGI. Trimming at V came to 7 bases and at J to 6 bases, leaving 6 bases not matched to a gene.